A selection of T cell receptor beta chains follows, all from one sample in a study of T cells expressing NK-cell markers. TCRdb reanalyzed the 5' RACE reads and collapses them to one entry per CDR3 protein, without DNA. The sample totals about 160,000 distinct CDR3 sequences; its top ten clones hold about 18%. Material: blood T cells: a sorted CD56 or NKG2C T cell subset, CD4+ or CD8+ T cells, or bulk PBMC T cells (not recorded which). These receptors were taken from a woman aged 18-70 years in good health. Both conserved end residues are part of each CDR3.

j_call: TRBJ2-1
cdr3_length: 17
v_call: TRBV29-1
cdr3_aa: CSFHGTSGSVGYNEQFF

j_call: TRBJ2-3
cdr3_length: 16
v_call: TRBV28
cdr3_aa: CASSSPTSGRPDTQYF

j_call: TRBJ1-6
cdr3_length: 14
v_call: TRBV10-3
cdr3_aa: CAISEREGLSPLHF

j_call: TRBJ1-1
cdr3_length: 16
v_call: TRBV12-3/TRBV12-4
cdr3_aa: CASSTGQTAMNTEAFF

j_call: TRBJ2-3
cdr3_length: 16
v_call: TRBV9
cdr3_aa: CASSPHRAFVTDTQYF

j_call: TRBJ2-3
cdr3_length: 15
v_call: TRBV20-1
cdr3_aa: CSAKETSGGLLAQYF

j_call: TRBJ2-1
cdr3_length: 15
v_call: TRBV5-8
cdr3_aa: CASSYGRGGYNEQFF

j_call: TRBJ2-7
cdr3_length: 15
v_call: TRBV5-1
cdr3_aa: CASSLAGTGTYEQYF

j_call: TRBJ2-2
cdr3_length: 14
v_call: TRBV5-1
cdr3_aa: CASSLATGPGELFF

j_call: TRBJ2-1
cdr3_length: 15
v_call: TRBV4-2
cdr3_aa: CASSRRTSGDNEQFF

j_call: TRBJ1-6
cdr3_length: 12
v_call: TRBV7-9
cdr3_aa: CASSLVGSPLHF

j_call: TRBJ2-4
cdr3_length: 16
v_call: TRBV20-1
cdr3_aa: CSARGSPDRVGNIQYF

j_call: TRBJ1-4
cdr3_length: 16
v_call: TRBV4-1
cdr3_aa: CASSQEVGGIREKLFF

j_call: TRBJ2-3
cdr3_length: 17
v_call: TRBV5-1
cdr3_aa: CASSYFPDRAPTDTQYF

j_call: TRBJ2-7
cdr3_length: 17
v_call: TRBV7-6
cdr3_aa: CASRPLAGGPRSYEQYF

j_call: TRBJ2-3
cdr3_length: 18
v_call: TRBV4-2
cdr3_aa: CASSQAQLAGGFTDTQYF

j_call: TRBJ1-1
cdr3_length: 14
v_call: TRBV5-1
cdr3_aa: CASSSLPGNTEAFF

j_call: TRBJ2-2
cdr3_length: 14
v_call: TRBV18
cdr3_aa: CASSPIGFTGELFF

j_call: TRBJ1-2
cdr3_length: 18
v_call: TRBV29-1
cdr3_aa: CSVEGQKVGYSLNYGYTF

j_call: TRBJ2-1
cdr3_length: 15
v_call: TRBV15
cdr3_aa: CATSRDVGGHNEQFF

j_call: TRBJ1-1
cdr3_length: 14
v_call: TRBV20-1
cdr3_aa: CSADDPGMNTEAFF

j_call: TRBJ2-3
cdr3_length: 13
v_call: TRBV20-1
cdr3_aa: CSARAGSTDTQYF

j_call: TRBJ1-2
cdr3_length: 17
v_call: TRBV6-1
cdr3_aa: CASSEAPSGGTGYGYTF

j_call: TRBJ2-3
cdr3_length: 13
v_call: TRBV3-1
cdr3_aa: CASSQRAADTQYF

j_call: TRBJ1-4
cdr3_length: 16
v_call: TRBV9
cdr3_aa: CASSTATGATNEKLFF

j_call: TRBJ1-5
cdr3_length: 15
v_call: TRBV2
cdr3_aa: CASTSSLGFNQPQHF

j_call: TRBJ1-2
cdr3_length: 14
v_call: TRBV7-9
cdr3_aa: CASSDRTGRKSYTF

j_call: TRBJ2-5
cdr3_length: 14
v_call: TRBV4-1
cdr3_aa: CASSHLGGKETQYF

j_call: TRBJ2-3
cdr3_length: 14
v_call: TRBV4-2
cdr3_aa: CASSPTGLRDTQYF

j_call: TRBJ2-7
cdr3_length: 15
v_call: TRBV27
cdr3_aa: CASSRYPGQPWEQYF

j_call: TRBJ1-1
cdr3_length: 13
v_call: TRBV28
cdr3_aa: CASSVRGARSAFF

j_call: TRBJ2-1
cdr3_length: 14
v_call: TRBV6-5
cdr3_aa: CASSNGGPYNEQFF

j_call: TRBJ2-7
cdr3_length: 14
v_call: TRBV6-5
cdr3_aa: CASSYSTAAYEQYF

j_call: TRBJ2-5
cdr3_length: 15
v_call: TRBV12-5
cdr3_aa: CASGLDGQPQETQYF

j_call: TRBJ1-4
cdr3_length: 17
v_call: TRBV5-5
cdr3_aa: CASSLASQGSTNEKLFF

j_call: TRBJ1-1
cdr3_length: 15
v_call: TRBV5-1
cdr3_aa: CASSLGLGQLYEAFF

j_call: TRBJ2-3
cdr3_length: 17
v_call: TRBV3-1
cdr3_aa: CASSQDLTTGGFDTQYF

j_call: TRBJ1-4
cdr3_length: 14
v_call: TRBV6-1
cdr3_aa: CASSDGGWSEKLFF

j_call: TRBJ2-2
cdr3_length: 15
v_call: TRBV6-1
cdr3_aa: CASRRGQGGTGELFF

j_call: TRBJ2-7
cdr3_length: 13
v_call: TRBV12-3/TRBV12-4
cdr3_aa: CASSLGDRYEQYF

j_call: TRBJ2-2
cdr3_length: 13
v_call: TRBV13
cdr3_aa: CASSLRGAGELFF

j_call: TRBJ1-4
cdr3_length: 16
v_call: TRBV5-1
cdr3_aa: CASSLAVQPTNEKLFF

j_call: TRBJ1-6
cdr3_length: 14
v_call: TRBV28
cdr3_aa: CASSLTGANSPLHF

j_call: TRBJ2-1
cdr3_length: 17
v_call: TRBV3-1
cdr3_aa: CASSQETRTSGKNEQFF

j_call: TRBJ1-4
cdr3_length: 16
v_call: TRBV18
cdr3_aa: CASSLTSGTGGEKLFF

j_call: TRBJ1-1
cdr3_length: 16
v_call: TRBV6-2/TRBV6-3
cdr3_aa: CASSYTPGTVDTEAFF

j_call: TRBJ2-7
cdr3_length: 11
v_call: TRBV6-5
cdr3_aa: CASSTGSEQYF

j_call: TRBJ1-2
cdr3_length: 16
v_call: TRBV10-3
cdr3_aa: CAISADGTGGDYGYTF

j_call: TRBJ2-5
cdr3_length: 16
v_call: TRBV5-1
cdr3_aa: CASSLDAGTRGQTQYF

j_call: TRBJ2-1
cdr3_length: 14
v_call: TRBV2
cdr3_aa: CASRSDRAGNEQFF

j_call: TRBJ1-3
cdr3_length: 15
v_call: TRBV28
cdr3_aa: CASSPSAQPPNTIYF

j_call: TRBJ2-5
cdr3_length: 15
v_call: TRBV9
cdr3_aa: CASSQGAIDQETQYF

j_call: TRBJ2-3
cdr3_length: 15
v_call: TRBV7-3
cdr3_aa: CASSPWGQGSDTQYF

j_call: TRBJ1-1
cdr3_length: 13
v_call: TRBV29-1
cdr3_aa: CSVGAGGATEAFF

j_call: TRBJ2-1
cdr3_length: 16
v_call: TRBV20-1
cdr3_aa: CSASERRRSSYNEQFF

j_call: TRBJ2-1
cdr3_length: 16
v_call: TRBV24-1
cdr3_aa: CATSDLGGRNTNEQFF

j_call: TRBJ2-1
cdr3_length: 15
v_call: TRBV10-3
cdr3_aa: CAISARTSGGDEQFF

j_call: TRBJ1-1
cdr3_length: 14
v_call: TRBV14
cdr3_aa: CASTLGVSNTEAFF

j_call: TRBJ1-3
cdr3_length: 17
v_call: TRBV30
cdr3_aa: CAWSYFPGQLAGNTIYF

j_call: TRBJ1-3
cdr3_length: 14
v_call: TRBV15
cdr3_aa: CATSVTGAGNTIYF